The 3 T cell receptor beta chains listed next were all sequenced from one sample in a study of Tregs in tolerant kidney transplant recipients. The protocol was immunoSEQ multiplex PCR, while the TCRdb copy is restricted to in-frame clones and leaves out a portion. Found here are about 81,000 clones, about 91% of them singletons; the top ten hold 1.5% to 2%. Related graft donors supplied nonmyeloablative bone marrow transplants, and mixed chimerism was transient. Sequencing used CD4+ T cells from blood (PBMCs), obtained 24 months after the transplant. The origin of the receptors is a human patient who received a combined kidney and bone marrow transplant. T cells may partly derive from the graft donor.

The V and J genes are TRBV30 and TRBJ2-2; perhaps TRBD2 as D (5 bases). Germline CDR1 and CDR2: GTSNPN and SVGIG (reference sequence). V gave up 3 bases and J gave up 0 bases, with 8 bases separating them. CDR3 length: 14 residues. The chain's CDR3 is CAWRGAPNTGELFF. Here the CDR3 DNA reads TGTGCCTGGAGGGGAGCACCGAACACCGGGGAGCTGTTTTTT.

This clone was observed once. The chain carries TRBV6-1 and TRBJ2-3; a weak D match, TRBD2 (7 bases). With 4 bases removed from V and 2 bases from J, the gap between germline ends came to 22 bases. CDR1 and CDR2 (germline): MNHNS, SASEGT. This CDR3 is 18 amino acids long. Here the CDR3 reads CASSGQGRGGFNTDTQYF. The CDR3 bases are TGTGCCAGCAGTGGGCAGGGAAGGGGGGGCTTCAACACAGATACGCAGTATTTT.

Remarks on this clone: Other DNA sequences in this specimen translate into the identical CDR3. The chain combines TRBV7-2 with TRBJ1-2; unclear D gene. The germline V and J ends were trimmed by 0 bases and 2 bases, with 4 bases remaining between them. Germline V gene lookup returns CDR1 SGHTA and CDR2 FQGNSA. This CDR3 region has 13 residues. In DNA, the CDR3 is TGTGCCAGCAGCTTAGCCAGGAACTATGGCTACACCTTC. Its translation: CASSLARNYGYTF.